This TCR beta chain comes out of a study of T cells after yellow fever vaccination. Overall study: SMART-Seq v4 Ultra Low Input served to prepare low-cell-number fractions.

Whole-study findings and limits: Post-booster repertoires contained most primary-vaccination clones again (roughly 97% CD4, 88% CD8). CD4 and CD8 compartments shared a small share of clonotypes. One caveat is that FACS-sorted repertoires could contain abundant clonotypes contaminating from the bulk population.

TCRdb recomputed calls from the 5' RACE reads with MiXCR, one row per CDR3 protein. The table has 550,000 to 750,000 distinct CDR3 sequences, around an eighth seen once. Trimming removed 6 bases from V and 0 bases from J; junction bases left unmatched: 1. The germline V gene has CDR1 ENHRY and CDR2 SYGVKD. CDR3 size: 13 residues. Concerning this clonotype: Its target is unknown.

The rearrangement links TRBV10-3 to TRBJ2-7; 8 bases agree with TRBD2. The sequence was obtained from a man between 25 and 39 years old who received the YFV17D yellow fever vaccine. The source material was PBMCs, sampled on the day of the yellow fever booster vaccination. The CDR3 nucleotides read TGTGCCATCAGGAGCGGGGGCTCCTACGAGCAGTACTTC. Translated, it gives CAIRSGGSYEQYF.